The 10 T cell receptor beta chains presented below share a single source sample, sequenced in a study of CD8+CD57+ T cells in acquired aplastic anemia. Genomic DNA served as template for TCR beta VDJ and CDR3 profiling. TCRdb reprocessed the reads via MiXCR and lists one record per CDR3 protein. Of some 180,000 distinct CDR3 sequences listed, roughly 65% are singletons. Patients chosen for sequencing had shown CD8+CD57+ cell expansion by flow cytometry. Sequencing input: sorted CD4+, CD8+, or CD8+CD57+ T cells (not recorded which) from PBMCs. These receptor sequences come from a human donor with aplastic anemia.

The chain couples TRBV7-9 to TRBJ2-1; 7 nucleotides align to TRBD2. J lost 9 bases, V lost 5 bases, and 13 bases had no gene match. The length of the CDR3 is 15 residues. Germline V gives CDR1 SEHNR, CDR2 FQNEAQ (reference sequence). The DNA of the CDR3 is TGTGCCAGCAGCAAGACTCCAGCGGGGACCGGTGAGCAGTTCTTC. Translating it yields CASSKTPAGTGEQFF. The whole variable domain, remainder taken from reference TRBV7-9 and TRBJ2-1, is DTGVSQNPRHKITKRGQNVTFRCDPISEHNRLYWYRQTLGQGPEFLTYFQNEAQLEKSRLLSDRFSAERPKGSFSTLEIQRTEQGDSAMYLCASSKTPAGTGEQFFGPGTRLTVL.

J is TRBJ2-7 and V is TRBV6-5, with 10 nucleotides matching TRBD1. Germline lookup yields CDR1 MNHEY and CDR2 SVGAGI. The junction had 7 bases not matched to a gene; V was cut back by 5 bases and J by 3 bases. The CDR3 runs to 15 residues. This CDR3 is CASSTTGGTFYEQYF. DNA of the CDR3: TGTGCCAGCAGTACGACAGGGGGCACTTTCTACGAGCAGTACTTC.

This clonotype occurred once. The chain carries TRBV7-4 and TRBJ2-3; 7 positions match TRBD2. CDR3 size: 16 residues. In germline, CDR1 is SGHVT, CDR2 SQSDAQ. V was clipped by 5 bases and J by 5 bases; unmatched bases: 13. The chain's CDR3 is CASSPSGPSGGDTQYF. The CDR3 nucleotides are TGTGCCAGCAGCCCGTCAGGGCCTAGCGGAGGAGATACGCAGTATTTT.

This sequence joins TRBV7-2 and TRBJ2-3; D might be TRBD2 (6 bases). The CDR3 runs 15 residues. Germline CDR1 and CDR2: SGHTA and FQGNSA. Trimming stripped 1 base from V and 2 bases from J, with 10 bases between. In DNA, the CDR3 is TGTGCCAGCAGCTTAGTACCGGGAGACACAGATACGCAGTATTTT. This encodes CASSLVPGDTDTQYF. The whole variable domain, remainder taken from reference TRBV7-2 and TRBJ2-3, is GAGVSQSPSNKVTEKGKDVELRCDPISGHTALYWYRQSLGQGLEFLIYFQGNSAPDKSGLPSDRFSAERTGGSVSTLTIQRTQQEDSAVYLCASSLVPGDTDTQYFGPGTRLTVL.

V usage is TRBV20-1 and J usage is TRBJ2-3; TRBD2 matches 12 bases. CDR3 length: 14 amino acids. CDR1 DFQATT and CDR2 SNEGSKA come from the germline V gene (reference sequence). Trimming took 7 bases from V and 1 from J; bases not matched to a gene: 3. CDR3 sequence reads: CSGTSGVGTDTQYF. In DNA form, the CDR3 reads TGCAGTGGGACTAGCGGGGTAGGCACAGATACGCAGTATTTT.

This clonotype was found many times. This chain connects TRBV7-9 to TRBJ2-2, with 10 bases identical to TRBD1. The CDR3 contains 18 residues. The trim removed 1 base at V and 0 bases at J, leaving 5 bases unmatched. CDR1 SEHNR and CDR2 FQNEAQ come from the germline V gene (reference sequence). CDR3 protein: CASSLVYGQGANTGELFF. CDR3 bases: TGTGCCAGCAGCTTAGTATATGGACAGGGGGCGAACACCGGGGAGCTGTTTTTT.

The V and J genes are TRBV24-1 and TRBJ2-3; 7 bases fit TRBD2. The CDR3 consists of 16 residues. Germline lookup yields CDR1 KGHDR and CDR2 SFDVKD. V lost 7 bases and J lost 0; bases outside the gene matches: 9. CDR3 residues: CATSDPSGPSTDTQYF. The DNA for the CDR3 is TGTGCCACCAGCGATCCTAGCGGACCTAGCACAGATACGCAGTATTTT.

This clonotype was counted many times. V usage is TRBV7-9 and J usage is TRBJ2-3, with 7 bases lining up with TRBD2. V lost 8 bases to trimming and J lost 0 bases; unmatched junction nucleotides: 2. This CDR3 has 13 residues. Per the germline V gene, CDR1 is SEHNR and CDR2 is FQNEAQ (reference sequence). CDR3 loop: CASWGGSTDTQYF. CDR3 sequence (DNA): TGTGCCAGCTGGGGGGGGAGCACAGATACGCAGTATTTT.

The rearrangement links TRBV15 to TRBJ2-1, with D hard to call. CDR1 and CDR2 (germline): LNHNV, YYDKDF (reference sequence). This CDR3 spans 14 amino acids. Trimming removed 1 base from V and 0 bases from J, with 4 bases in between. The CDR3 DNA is TGTGCCACCAGCAGAGGGGACTCCTACAATGAGCAGTTCTTC. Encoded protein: CATSRGDSYNEQFF. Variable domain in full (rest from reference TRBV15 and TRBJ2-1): DAMVIQNPRYQVTQFGKPVTLSCSQTLNHNVMYWYQQKSSQAPKLLFHYYDKDFNNEADTPDNFQSRRPNTSFCFLDIRSPGLGDTAMYLCATSRGDSYNEQFFGPGTRLTVL.

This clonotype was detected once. The CDR3 nucleotides are TGTGCCAGCAGCTCTCAAGGCGGGGGCTCCTACGAGCAGTACTTC. Translated: CASSSQGGGSYEQYF. V usage is TRBV7-2 and J usage is TRBJ2-7; TRBD2 agrees at 7 bases. J gave up 0 bases and V 4 bases, and 6 bases lay outside the gene matches. The CDR3 spans 15 residues. CDR1 SGHTA and CDR2 FQGNSA come from the germline V gene. The full variable domain, in which reference TRBV7-2 and TRBJ2-7 provide the parts outside the CDR3, is GAGVSQSPSNKVTEKGKDVELRCDPISGHTALYWYRQSLGQGLEFLIYFQGNSAPDKSGLPSDRFSAERTGGSVSTLTIQRTQQEDSAVYLCASSSQGGGSYEQYFGPGTRLTVT.